Listed here are 24 T cell receptor beta chains from one sample, sequenced in a study of T cells in localized non-small cell lung cancer. This table comes from immunoSEQ multiplex PCR, and its TCRdb copy is limited to in-frame clones, with some not included. The sample holds about 43,000 clones, around 90% seen once. The sequenced sample was PBMCs, obtained before any cancer treatment. These receptors were collected from a woman aged 35 to 70 with stage II lung adenocarcinoma.

V usage is TRBV7-9 and J usage is TRBJ2-3, with 9 bases fitting TRBD2. Looked up from germline, CDR1 is SEHNR and CDR2 is FQNEAQ (reference sequence). V shed 5 bases, J shed 7 bases, and the junction held 10 bases outside the gene matches. The CDR3 runs to 15 residues. CDR3 sequence (DNA): TGTGCCAGCAGCCCTAGCGGGGAGCGAGTCTATACGCAGTATTTT. It specifies CASSPSGERVYTQYF.

CDR3 sequence: CASSRNLAGGSGDTQYF. CDR3 DNA sequence: TGTGCCAGCAGCCGAAATCTAGCGGGAGGATCGGGAGATACGCAGTATTTT. The rearrangement links TRBV13 to TRBJ2-3, with 11 nucleotides matching TRBD2. Germline trimming cut 5 bases from V and 5 bases from J; bases unmatched to any gene: 12. The germline V gene encodes CDR1 PRHDT and CDR2 FYEKMQ (reference sequence). The CDR3 contains 17 residues.

The gene calls are TRBV7-2 and TRBJ1-2, with D possibly TRBD1 on 6 matching bases. The CDR3 is 15 amino acids. V dropped 3 bases and J dropped 8 bases, with 19 bases sitting between them. CDR1 SGHTA and CDR2 FQGNSA come from the germline V gene. CDR3: CASSFSQGRPGGYTF. As DNA, the CDR3 is TGTGCCAGCAGCTTTTCACAGGGCAGGCCAGGAGGCTACACCTTC.

This rearrangement joins TRBV5-4 to TRBJ2-3; 8 bases are shared with TRBD2. Germline assignment: CDR1 SGHNT and CDR2 YYREEE (reference sequence). With 0 bases clipped from V and 0 bases from J, the junction kept 9 bases outside the gene matches. The CDR3 sequence is 18 residues long. The CDR3 loop reads CASSLADSSGYSTDTQYF. In DNA, the CDR3 is TGTGCCAGCAGCTTGGCCGACTCTAGCGGGTATAGCACAGATACGCAGTATTTT.

In nucleotides, the CDR3 is TGTGCCAGCAGTCCGTGGGGGGGAAATTCACCCCTCCACTTT. Its translation: CASSPWGGNSPLHF. The chain links TRBV25-1 to TRBJ1-6, with D perhaps TRBD1 (5 bases). CDR3 length equals 14 residues. Germline CDR1 MGHDK, CDR2 SYGVNS. Trimming left V 5 bases short and J 7 bases short, with 12 bases between.

The rearrangement uses TRBV5-1 and TRBJ2-7; D possibly corresponds to TRBD2 (5 bases). V lost 4 bases, J lost 0 bases, and 8 bases lay in between. This CDR3 is 13 amino acids long. CDR1 and CDR2 from the germline V gene are SGHRS and YFSETQ. The CDR3 coding sequence is TGCGCCAGCAGCCTGAGGGTCTCCTACGAGCAGTACTTC. It translates to CASSLRVSYEQYF.

J is TRBJ1-1 and V is TRBV10-3, with TRBD1 as a possible D gene (6 bases). The germline V gene encodes CDR1 ENHRY and CDR2 SYGVKD. The ends were cut back, 6 bases at V and 4 bases at J, with 9 bases in the middle. This CDR3 region has 12 residues. CDR3 nucleotides: TGTGCCATCAGGGAACAGGGCACTGAAGCTTTCTTT. This translates into CAIREQGTEAFF.

This clone appeared once. The J gene is TRBJ2-3, the V gene TRBV5-1; 9 bases are a match to TRBD2. The CDR3 covers 15 residues. The germline V gene encodes CDR1 SGHRS and CDR2 YFSETQ. J lost 3 bases, V lost 4 bases, and 6 bases had no gene match. In DNA, the CDR3 is TGCGCCAGCAGCCTTAGCGGGAGACGGACAGATACGCAGTATTTT. It codes for CASSLSGRRTDTQYF.

DNA for the CDR3: TGTGCCAGCTCACCGGACAGGCTAACCTACGAGCAGTACTTC. Protein: CASSPDRLTYEQYF. This sequence joins TRBV18 and TRBJ2-7; 7 bases are shared with TRBD1. The CDR3 is 14 residues long. The V and J ends lost 3 bases and 2 bases, in that order; junction bases with no gene match: 4. Germline lookup yields CDR1 KGHSH and CDR2 LQKENI.

This sequence joins TRBV6-5 and TRBJ1-2, with 8 positions matching TRBD1. After removal of 4 bases from V and 5 bases from J, the junction contained 9 bases not matched to a gene. Germline V gene lookup returns CDR1 MNHEY and CDR2 SVGAGI. The CDR3 has 15 amino acids. The chain's CDR3 is CASSFLETGAYGYTF. As DNA, the CDR3 is TGTGCCAGCAGTTTCCTAGAGACAGGGGCTTATGGCTACACCTTC.

This rearrangement joins TRBV7-2 to TRBJ2-1; tentative D call: TRBD2 (5 bases). Looked up from germline, CDR1 is SGHTA and CDR2 is FQGNSA. This CDR3 comprises 14 residues. Trimming took 5 bases from V and 4 from J, leaving 12 bases between them. The CDR3 loop reads CASSRGSEYNEQFF. The CDR3 coding sequence is TGTGCCAGCAGCCGGGGATCGGAGTACAATGAGCAGTTCTTC.

V usage is TRBV19 and J usage is TRBJ2-7; 10 bases agree with TRBD1. The CDR3 is 15 residues long. CDR1 and CDR2 (germline): LNHDA, SQIVND (reference sequence). The ends lost 5 bases at V and 3 bases at J; junction bases unmatched: 7. The CDR3 loop is CASSLSRDRGYEQYF. Here the CDR3 DNA reads TGTGCCAGTAGTCTCTCCCGGGACAGGGGCTACGAGCAGTACTTC.

This chain joins TRBV18 and TRBJ1-4; no clear D gene. Trimming stripped 2 bases from V and 8 bases from J, with 9 bases between. CDR1 is KGHSH, CDR2 LQKENI, per germline. The CDR3 runs to 13 residues. For the CDR3, the DNA is TGTGCCAGCTCACCAGATTTGGTGGAAAAACTGTTTTTT. As protein: CASSPDLVEKLFF.

This clone was seen only once. This chain links TRBV6-5 with TRBJ2-7; tentative D call: TRBD1 (6 bases). This CDR3 has 14 amino acids. Germline CDR1 is MNHEY and CDR2 is SVGAGI. V was shortened by 7 bases and J by 4 bases, with 17 bases between the two germline ends. CDR3 protein: CASTKADRIYEQYF. Written as DNA, the CDR3 is TGTGCCAGCACTAAAGCTGACAGGATATACGAGCAGTACTTC.

The V and J genes are TRBV2 and TRBJ2-5, with 12 bases fitting TRBD2. The germline V gene has CDR1 SNHLY and CDR2 FYNNEI. The trim removed 6 bases at V and 5 bases at J, leaving 13 bases unmatched. This CDR3 has 17 amino acids. The CDR3: CASRGLAGGPIGETQYF. The DNA for the CDR3 is TGTGCCAGCAGGGGGCTAGCGGGAGGGCCGATAGGGGAGACCCAGTACTTC.

The chain is built from TRBV9 and TRBJ2-1; perhaps TRBD2 as D (6 bases). Looked up from germline, CDR1 is SGDLS and CDR2 is YYNGEE. This CDR3 has 16 residues. Trimming pared 0 bases from V and 1 base from J, leaving 11 bases between. CDR3 nucleotides: TGTGCCAGCAGCGTAGGGGTCGGGGGTTCCTACAATGAGCAGTTCTTC. Residues: CASSVGVGGSYNEQFF.

This clone has only a few counts. The chain couples TRBV6-1 to TRBJ1-5; D unclear. The V gene's germline CDR1 is MNHNS and CDR2 SASEGT. V lost 3 bases to trimming and J lost 5 bases, with 8 bases between them. The CDR3 extends over 13 amino acids. In DNA form, the CDR3 reads TGTGCCAGCAGTGACGGGCGGGATCAGCCCCAGCATTTT. Its translation is CASSDGRDQPQHF.

This clone was seen just once. CDR3 residues: CASSQMTGRNQPQHF. Here the CDR3 DNA reads TGTGCCAGCAGCCAAATGACAGGTCGCAATCAGCCCCAGCATTTT. The rearrangement joins TRBV5-6 to TRBJ1-5; D is perhaps TRBD1 (6 bases). V was clipped by 4 bases and J by 2 bases, with 13 bases between them. This CDR3 is built from 15 residues. CDR1 SGHDT and CDR2 YYEEEE come from the germline V gene.

The chain carries TRBV19 and TRBJ2-5, with no clear D. This CDR3 comprises 14 residues. Trimming removed 4 bases at V and 2 bases at J, with 11 bases between. Per germline, CDR1 LNHDA and CDR2 SQIVND (reference sequence). CDR3 sequence (DNA): TGTGCCAGTAGTACCATGAATGAGCAAGAGACCCAGTACTTC. Translation gives CASSTMNEQETQYF.

The chain recombines TRBV14 with TRBJ1-5; perhaps TRBD1 as D (6 bases). The CDR3 is 15 residues long. Germline CDR1 is SGHDN and CDR2 is FVKESK. Trimming took off 8 bases at V and 0 bases at J, with 14 bases between the two ends. CDR3 sequence reads: CASRNKGGSNQPQHF. DNA of the CDR3: TGTGCCAGCCGCAACAAGGGGGGTAGCAATCAGCCCCAGCATTTT.

V is TRBV5-8 and J is TRBJ1-5; 9 nucleotides match TRBD1. The CDR3 spans 14 residues. Germline CDR1 reads SGHTS; CDR2 reads YDEGEE. The V segment lost 4 bases and the J segment 6 bases; nucleotides outside the gene matches: 5. Written as DNA, the CDR3 is TGTGCCAGCAGCCGGGACAGGGATGGTCAGCCCCAGCATTTT. It yields the protein CASSRDRDGQPQHF.

This chain connects TRBV7-2 to TRBJ1-4; possible D gene TRBD1, 6 bases. With 4 bases removed from V and 6 bases from J, the gap between germline ends came to 15 bases. CDR1 is SGHTA, CDR2 FQGNSA, per germline. The CDR3 has 15 residues. The DNA of the CDR3 is TGTGCCAGCAGCTCGAGGGGGAGGGGGGATGAAAAACTGTTTTTT. Protein: CASSSRGRGDEKLFF.

The rearrangement joins TRBV9 to TRBJ1-2; 7 bases match TRBD1. Germline V gives CDR1 SGDLS, CDR2 YYNGEE. After removal of 3 bases from V and 8 bases from J, the junction contained 10 bases not matched to a gene. The CDR3 has 14 residues. Written as DNA, the CDR3 is TGTGCCAGCAGCGAAACAGGGGAATTGGGAGGCTACACCTTC. Translating it yields CASSETGELGGYTF. The full variable domain, its missing parts supplied by reference TRBV9 and TRBJ1-2, is DSGVTQTPKHLITATGQRVTLRCSPRSGDLSVYWYQQSLDQGLQFLIQYYNGEERAKGNILERFSAQQFPDLHSELNLSSLELGDSALYFCASSETGELGGYTFGSGTRLTVV.

The chain joins TRBV11-2 to TRBJ2-1, with a tentative D call TRBD1 (5 bases). CDR3 length equals 16 residues. The V gene lost 5 bases and the J gene lost 9 bases, with 23 bases spanning the gap. CDR1 is SGHAT and CDR2 is FQNNGV in the germline V gene. DNA for the CDR3: TGTGCCAGCAGCCCGAGGATAGGGGTGGATGTACGTGAGCAGTTCTTC. Its translation is CASSPRIGVDVREQFF.